A selection of T cell receptor beta chains follows, all from one sample in a study of blood T cell repertoires in COVID-19. Libraries were prepared by immunoSEQ multiplex PCR; TCRdb keeps only in-frame clonotypes and omits some of them. The profile shows 320,000 or so clones, roughly 90% of them singletons. What was sequenced was PBMCs or T cells enriched from blood (not recorded which). The source is a man between 60 and 75 years old who had recovered from COVID-19. Each CDR3 is given with its conserved first and last residue. D genes are given only for firm matches. Only part of the rows carry a size: once, few, many, or a class if the clone is expanded.

DNA: TGTGCCAGCTCAGAACTAGCAACCCCTAGCACAGATACGCAGTATTTT
CDR3: CASSELATPSTDTQYF
J: TRBJ2-3
size: -
D: -
V: TRBV18

DNA: TGTGCCAGCAGCCGGGGACTAGCGGGAGCCGCGCAGTATTTT
CDR3: CASSRGLAGAAQYF
J: TRBJ2-3
size: -
D: TRBD2
V: TRBV11-3

DNA: TGTGCCAGCAGCCCCGGGACAGGGGGGAAAGAGACCCAGTACTTC
CDR3: CASSPGTGGKETQYF
J: TRBJ2-5
size: -
D: TRBD1
V: TRBV7-3

DNA: TGTGCCAGCAGTTACCACATCAAAGACGGACAGTTTAATCAGCCCCAGCATTTT
CDR3: CASSYHIKDGQFNQPQHF
J: TRBJ1-5
size: -
D: -
V: TRBV6-2/TRBV6-3

DNA: TGTGCCAGCTCGCTCGGGACAGTGAACACTGAAGCTTTCTTT
CDR3: CASSLGTVNTEAFF
J: TRBJ1-1
size: -
D: TRBD1
V: TRBV18

DNA: TGTGCCAGCAATAGAGCAGGGGGCGGCTATGGCTACACCTTC
CDR3: CASNRAGGGYGYTF
J: TRBJ1-2
size: once
D: TRBD1
V: TRBV27

DNA: TGTGCCAGTGGAGGCACCGGGGAGCTGTTTTTT
CDR3: CASGGTGELFF
J: TRBJ2-2
size: -
D: -
V: TRBV28

DNA: TGTGCCAGCAGCTTATTCGGGACTAGCAAACGCTCCTACAATGAGCAGTTCTTC
CDR3: CASSLFGTSKRSYNEQFF
J: TRBJ2-1
size: -
D: TRBD2
V: TRBV13

DNA: TGTGCCAGCAGTACATCCGCGGAAGGCTACACCTTC
CDR3: CASSTSAEGYTF
J: TRBJ1-2
size: -
D: -
V: TRBV28

DNA: TGTGCCAGCTCCCCCCGGGACCCGGGAGGTGAAAAACTGTTTTTT
CDR3: CASSPRDPGGEKLFF
J: TRBJ1-4
size: -
D: -
V: TRBV18

DNA: TGTGCCAGCTCACCTCAGGGGGTCTTGGCCACCGGGGAGCTGTTTTTT
CDR3: CASSPQGVLATGELFF
J: TRBJ2-2
size: -
D: TRBD1
V: TRBV18

DNA: TGTGCCAGTAGTCCAGGGGAATTCAATTCACCCCTCCACTTT
CDR3: CASSPGEFNSPLHF
J: TRBJ1-6
size: -
D: -
V: TRBV19

DNA: TGTGCCAGCAGTCGAGAGAGCTCCTATAATTCACCCCTCCACTTT
CDR3: CASSRESSYNSPLHF
J: TRBJ1-6
size: -
D: -
V: TRBV6-4

DNA: TGTGCCAGTCGGCTAGCGGATTACAATGAGCAGTTCTTC
CDR3: CASRLADYNEQFF
J: TRBJ2-1
size: -
D: TRBD2
V: TRBV25-1

DNA: TGTGCCAGCAGTGCCACTAGCGGAAGTTACATTAGCACAGATACGCAGTATTTT
CDR3: CASSATSGSYISTDTQYF
J: TRBJ2-3
size: -
D: TRBD2
V: TRBV6-1

DNA: TGTGCCAGCAGCCACCGGCAGGGGGATAGCTACACCTTC
CDR3: CASSHRQGDSYTF
J: TRBJ1-2
size: -
D: TRBD1
V: TRBV3-1/TRBV3-2

DNA: TGTGCCAGCAGTGCTCCGGGGTCGGCTAATTCACCCCTCCACTTT
CDR3: CASSAPGSANSPLHF
J: TRBJ1-6
size: once
D: -
V: TRBV27

DNA: TGTGCTAGTGGTTTAGCGGGAGGGTCGAGCACCGGGGAGCTGTTTTTT
CDR3: CASGLAGGSSTGELFF
J: TRBJ2-2
size: -
D: TRBD2
V: TRBV12-5

DNA: TGCGCCAGCAGTGAGGTGGGCCCATATAGCAATCAGCCCCAGCATTTT
CDR3: CASSEVGPYSNQPQHF
J: TRBJ1-5
size: once
D: -
V: TRBV10-1

DNA: TGTGCCAGCAGGTACCGACAGGGCTTATACTATGGCTACACCTTC
CDR3: CASRYRQGLYYGYTF
J: TRBJ1-2
size: -
D: TRBD1
V: TRBV5-6

DNA: TGCAGCGTTATTAGGGCAGGGAGCACAGATACGCAGTATTTT
CDR3: CSVIRAGSTDTQYF
J: TRBJ2-3
size: -
D: -
V: TRBV29-1

DNA: TGTGCCAGCAGCCAAGCCGTCGGTTCACCCCTCCACTTT
CDR3: CASSQAVGSPLHF
J: TRBJ1-6
size: -
D: -
V: TRBV14

DNA: TGTGCCAGCAGAAGGACAGGGACAGAGTCACCCCTCCACTTT
CDR3: CASRRTGTESPLHF
J: TRBJ1-6
size: -
D: TRBD1
V: TRBV7-3

DNA: TGTGCCAGCAGCGTAATAGGGGGTTCCACTGAAGCTTTCTTT
CDR3: CASSVIGGSTEAFF
J: TRBJ1-1
size: few
D: -
V: TRBV9

DNA: TGTGCCAGTAGTATAGGGACAGCGAACACTGAAGCTTTCTTT
CDR3: CASSIGTANTEAFF
J: TRBJ1-1
size: -
D: -
V: TRBV19

DNA: TGCGCCAGCAGCAATCCGCCGGGATGCACTGAAGCTTTCTTT
CDR3: CASSNPPGCTEAFF
J: TRBJ1-1
size: few
D: -
V: TRBV23-1

DNA: TGTGCCAGCTCGGGGGACAGAAATCAGCCCCAGCATTTT
CDR3: CASSGDRNQPQHF
J: TRBJ1-5
size: -
D: TRBD1
V: TRBV18

DNA: TGTGCCATCAGTGAACCCGGGAGGGGTGACATTCAGTACTTC
CDR3: CAISEPGRGDIQYF
J: TRBJ2-4
size: -
D: TRBD2
V: TRBV10-3

DNA: TGTGCCAGCTGGGCAGGGGCCTCCTACGAGCAGTACTTC
CDR3: CASWAGASYEQYF
J: TRBJ2-7
size: -
D: -
V: TRBV21-1

DNA: TGTGCCAGCAGTTTTTTTGCGGGAGGGAAAAACATTCAGTACTTC
CDR3: CASSFFAGGKNIQYF
J: TRBJ2-4
size: -
D: TRBD2
V: TRBV28

DNA: TGTGCCAGCAGTCCCGGAGTAGTAGCGGGAGCAGAGACCCAGTACTTC
CDR3: CASSPGVVAGAETQYF
J: TRBJ2-5
size: -
D: TRBD2
V: TRBV27

DNA: TGTGCCAGCAGCTTAACAGGGGGGGAAGAGACCCAGTACTTC
CDR3: CASSLTGGEETQYF
J: TRBJ2-5
size: -
D: -
V: TRBV7-9

DNA: TGCGCCAGCAGCCGGGGGACGGGACAGGGCTACAATGAGCAGTTCTTC
CDR3: CASSRGTGQGYNEQFF
J: TRBJ2-1
size: -
D: TRBD1
V: TRBV5-1

DNA: TGTGCCAGTAGTAAATATAGGGGTAGTAGCAATCAGCCCCAGCATTTT
CDR3: CASSKYRGSSNQPQHF
J: TRBJ1-5
size: -
D: -
V: TRBV19

DNA: TGTGCCCGAACGCGCACGACAGAAATCTACAATGAGCAGTTCTTC
CDR3: CARTRTTEIYNEQFF
J: TRBJ2-1
size: -
D: -
V: TRBV19

DNA: TGTGCCAGCACCACCCCCTCGGGAGGGTCTCACAATGAGCAGTTCTTC
CDR3: CASTTPSGGSHNEQFF
J: TRBJ2-1
size: -
D: TRBD2
V: TRBV28

DNA: TGTGCCAGCAGCCAGGGATTACACTACGAGCAGTACTTC
CDR3: CASSQGLHYEQYF
J: TRBJ2-7
size: -
D: -
V: TRBV9

DNA: TGTGCCAGCAGCTTAGCCTTGGCAGGGGGGTCCTACGAGCAGTACTTC
CDR3: CASSLALAGGSYEQYF
J: TRBJ2-7
size: -
D: -
V: TRBV7-9

DNA: TGCGCCAGCAGTTTTGGGAGTGGGGAGGAACAGCCCCAGCATTTT
CDR3: CASSFGSGEEQPQHF
J: TRBJ1-5
size: -
D: -
V: TRBV5-1

DNA: TGTGCCAGCAGCTTGACTCATAGCAATCAGCCCCAGCATTTT
CDR3: CASSLTHSNQPQHF
J: TRBJ1-5
size: -
D: -
V: TRBV7-2